These T cell receptor beta chains were read from a single sample in a study of patients and donors after allogeneic stem cell transplantation. MiXCR, run by TCRdb on the RT-PCR reads, gives a single entry per CDR3 protein. Of about 960,000 distinct CDR3 sequences in the sample, approximately 19% were seen once. Sequences were obtained from blood, either unsorted or a sorted T cell fraction (not recorded which). The source is a human donor who was either an allogeneic HSCT recipient or a stem cell or donor lymphocyte infusion donor (not recorded which). It is not recorded whose cells these are; they may come from a transplant donor. The CDR3 runs from the conserved cysteine through the conserved F or W. Each record gives: V gene, J gene, D gene, clone size, CDR3 protein, CDR3 DNA. D genes are given only for firm matches. Only some rows state a clone size, as once, few, many or a class for expanded clones.

TRBV20-1	TRBJ2-7	TRBD1	.	CSARDARDRGSLSYEQYF	TGCAGTGCTAGAGATGCGCGAGACAGGGGTTCCCTCTCCTACGAGCAGTACTTC
TRBV20-1	TRBJ1-6	TRBD1	few	CSAPLGTGGNSPLHF	TGCAGTGCCCCCCTCGGGACAGGGGGAAATTCACCCCTCCACTTT
TRBV5-1	TRBJ2-7	TRBD1	.	CASSDRDRVGEQYF	TGCGCCAGCAGCGACCGGGACAGGGTAGGAGAGCAGTACTTC
TRBV18	TRBJ2-7	.	few	CASSPARGPTYEQYF	TGTGCCAGCTCACCAGCTAGAGGCCCCACCTACGAGCAGTACTTC
TRBV10-3	TRBJ1-1	.	many	CAISGRVNTEAFF	TGTGCCATCAGTGGACGGGTTAACACTGAAGCTTTCTTT
TRBV6-5	TRBJ2-7	TRBD2	.	CASSYSPSGSLYEQYF	TGTGCCAGCAGTTACTCTCCTAGCGGGAGCCTATACGAGCAGTACTTC
TRBV6-5	TRBJ2-7	.	few	CASSYSNGKGEQYF	TGTGCCAGCAGTTACTCGAACGGGAAGGGGGAGCAGTACTTC
TRBV12-3/TRBV12-4	TRBJ2-7	.	few	CASSFEGGEQYF	TGTGCCAGCAGTTTCGAAGGGGGCGAGCAGTACTTC
TRBV9	TRBJ2-3	.	.	CASSGVDFTDTQYF	TGTGCCAGCAGCGGGGTGGACTTCACAGATACGCAGTATTTT
TRBV6-2/TRBV6-3	TRBJ2-7	.	few	CASSYGAVFSYEQYF	TGTGCCAGCAGTTACGGGGCAGTCTTCTCCTACGAGCAGTACTTC
TRBV5-1	TRBJ1-2	.	many	CASSFRRANYGYTF	TGCGCCAGCAGCTTCCGACGGGCTAACTATGGCTACACCTTC
TRBV5-1	TRBJ2-7	TRBD1	many	CASSRDRGVNEQYF	TGCGCCAGCAGCCGTGACAGGGGAGTTAACGAGCAGTACTTC
TRBV6-5	TRBJ1-4	TRBD1	.	CASSSSPPGQVLANEKLFF	TGTGCCAGCAGTTCATCCCCTCCGGGACAGGTTTTGGCTAATGAAAAACTGTTTTTT
TRBV4-2	TRBJ1-5	.	.	CASSQENQPQHF	TGTGCCAGCAGCCAAGAGAATCAGCCCCAGCATTTT
TRBV10-3	TRBJ1-2	TRBD1	.	CATSGTGDYGYTF	TGTGCCACCTCCGGGACAGGGGACTATGGCTACACCTTC
TRBV12-3/TRBV12-4	TRBJ2-2	.	.	CASSQPGLWNTGELFF	TGTGCCAGCAGTCAACCGGGACTCTGGAACACCGGGGAGCTGTTTTTT